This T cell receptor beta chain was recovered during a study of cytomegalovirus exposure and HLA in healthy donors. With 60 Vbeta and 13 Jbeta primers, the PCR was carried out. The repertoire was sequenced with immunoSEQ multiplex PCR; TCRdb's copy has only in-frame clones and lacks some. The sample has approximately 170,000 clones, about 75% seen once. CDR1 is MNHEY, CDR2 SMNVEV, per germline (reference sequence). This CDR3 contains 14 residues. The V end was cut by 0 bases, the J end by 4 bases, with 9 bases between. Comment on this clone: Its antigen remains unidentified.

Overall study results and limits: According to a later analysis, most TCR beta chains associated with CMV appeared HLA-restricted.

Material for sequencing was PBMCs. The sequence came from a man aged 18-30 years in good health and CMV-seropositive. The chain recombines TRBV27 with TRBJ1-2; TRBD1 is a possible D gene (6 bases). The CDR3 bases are TGTGCCAGCAGTTTATCCCCCAGGGGCTATGGCTACACCTTC. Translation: CASSLSPRGYGYTF.